This TCR beta chain was documented in a study of TIL therapy for anti-PD-1-resistant metastatic lung cancer. Study-wide context: A few tumors were EGFR-mutant and two were ALK-rearranged.

The immunoSEQ assay was v3. Using immunoSEQ multiplex PCR, the repertoire was profiled, and TCRdb retains in-frame clones only, with some absent. The table shows fewer than 30,000 clones, with 63% occurring only once. Time point defined: pre-treatment sample, taken before nivolumab and TIL therapy. Most excised metastases sampled were pleural nodules or supraclavicular lymph nodes. This CDR3 is built from 13 residues. Germline assignment: CDR1 SGHRS and CDR2 YFSETQ. Trimming cost V 3 bases and J 3 bases, with 7 bases left between them. This receptor was taken from a woman aged 30-79 years with non-small cell lung cancer. The sequencing here drew on tumor tissue, taken at baseline. The rearrangement uses TRBV5-1 and TRBJ2-1; unclear D gene. For the CDR3, the DNA is TGCGCCAGCAGCTCGCCGAGCTACAATGAGCAGTTCTTC. Its translation is CASSSPSYNEQFF.